This T cell receptor beta chain was found in a study of T cell repertoires in cytomegalovirus infection. Study as a whole: Public TCR beta signatures indicated both CMV infection and matching HLA type.

Points on this clonotype: Its specificity is not known. One junction end disagrees with the germline gene, perhaps due to a read error.

This CDR3 contains 15 residues. The germline CDR1 and CDR2 sequences are SNHLY and FYNNEI. TCRdb redid the calling of the reads with MiXCR, one entry per CDR3 protein. The top ten clones hold 2.5% to 3% of a sample with approximately 700,000 distinct CDR3 sequences, about a third of them seen once. General observations from the study: The response measured ex vivo was dominated by TCR beta clonotypes (HLA-C-restricted and CMV-specific). Summed public TCR beta family frequency identified CMV carriers bearing the relevant HLA.

The sequenced sample was PBMCs. This TCR was recovered from a human donor in good health (CMV status not recorded). Some clones in this sample may be carry-over from other donors' samples. The rearrangement joins TRBV2 to TRBJ2-7; TRBD2 matches at 15 bases. CDR3 loop: CVSTPRTSGRVEQYF. CDR3 DNA sequence: TGTGTCAGCACCCCCCGGACTAGCGGGAGGGTCGAGCAGTACTTC. The whole variable domain, remainder taken from reference TRBV2 and TRBJ2-7, is EPEVTQTPSHQVTQMGQEVILRCVPISNHLYFYWYRQILGQKVEFLVSFYNNEISEKSEIFDDQFSVERPDGSNFTLKIRSTKLEDSAMYFCVSTPRTSGRVEQYFGPGTRLTVT.